These T cell receptor beta chains were read from a single sample in a study of CD8+CD57+ T cells in acquired aplastic anemia. TCRdb used MiXCR to reprocess the reads, holding one entry per CDR3 protein. There are 200,000 to 250,000 distinct CDR3 sequences in the sample; under 55% occur only once, and 20% lies in the top ten. The sequenced sample was sorted CD4+, CD8+, or CD8+CD57+ T cells (not recorded which) from PBMCs. Receptor source: a human donor with aplastic anemia. CDR3s include the opening cysteine and the closing phenylalanine or tryptophan. Each record gives: clone size, D gene, CDR3 length, V gene, J gene, CDR3 DNA, CDR3 protein. A D gene is named only where the DNA matches it firmly. A row's size may be missing; if present it is once, few, many or a size class.

many	TRBD1	15	TRBV24-1	TRBJ2-1	TGTGCCACCAGTGATTCCCGGACAGGGAGTTATGAGCAGTTCTTC	CATSDSRTGSYEQFF
few	-	14	TRBV7-2	TRBJ1-3	TGTGCCAGCAGCCCCGGTTACTCTGGAAACACCATATATTTT	CASSPGYSGNTIYF
-	-	14	TRBV7-9	TRBJ2-5	TGTGCCAGCAGCTTAGTATACAACCAAGAGACCCAGTACTTC	CASSLVYNQETQYF
many	-	11	TRBV6-6	TRBJ2-5	TGTGCCAGCAGAAAGGGAGAGACCCAGTACTTC	CASRKGETQYF
-	-	15	TRBV12-3/TRBV12-4	TRBJ2-3	TGTGCCAGCAGCCAAGGGGCAGGGAGCACAGATACGCAGTATTTT	CASSQGAGSTDTQYF
many	-	15	TRBV5-8	TRBJ2-7	TGTGCCAGCAGCTTGGAATCGGGGTTGCCCTACGAGCAGTACTTC	CASSLESGLPYEQYF
few	-	14	TRBV20-1	TRBJ1-1	TGCAGTGCTAGAAAACAGGCAATGAACACTGAAGCTTTCTTT	CSARKQAMNTEAFF
-	-	15	TRBV7-2	TRBJ1-2	TGTGCCAGCAGCCGCAACGATCGGGAGCCCCTGGGCTACACCTTC	CASSRNDREPLGYTF
few	TRBD2	17	TRBV12-3/TRBV12-4	TRBJ2-1	TGTGCCAGCAGTTTTGGGGGACTAGCGGGGGGGCTCAATGAGCAGTTCTTC	CASSFGGLAGGLNEQFF
-	-	15	TRBV25-1	TRBJ2-6	-	CASSERQGYGLHLRF
-	-	12	TRBV19	TRBJ1-1	TGTGCCAGTAGGCCTGAACTGGGTGAAGCTTTCTTT	CASRPELGEAFF
-	-	15	TRBV10-2	TRBJ1-5	TGCGCCAGCAGTGAGAACATAGATAGCAATCAGCCCCGGCATTTT	CASSENIDSNQPRHF
-	-	18	TRBV20-1	TRBJ2-1	TGCAGTGCTAGAGACCGAACCCTCGGGACCTCAGATATCGGTGAGCAGTTCTTC	CSARDRTLGTSDIGEQFF
many	-	14	TRBV9	TRBJ1-6	TGTGCCAGCAGCGTAGCAGGGTGGGATTCACCCCTCCACTTT	CASSVAGWDSPLHF
-	TRBD2	14	TRBV11-2	TRBJ2-1	TGTGCCAGCAGCCAGCGGGGCCTATACAATGAGCAGTTCTTC	CASSQRGLYNEQFF
few	-	13	TRBV7-9	TRBJ2-2	TGTGCCAGCAGCTTAGCCCTTACAGGGGAGCTGTTTTTT	CASSLALTGELFF
many	TRBD1	14	TRBV12-3/TRBV12-4	TRBJ1-1	TGTGCCAGCAAACCCGGACAGGGATGGGCTGAAGCTTTCTTT	CASKPGQGWAEAFF
many	-	13	TRBV2	TRBJ2-5	TGTGCCAGCAGTACAACGGCCCAAGAGACCCAGTACTTC	CASSTTAQETQYF
-	-	14	TRBV12-3/TRBV12-4	TRBJ1-2	TGTGCCAGCAGTTTAGTTGGGGGAATCCGGGGCTACACCTTC	CASSLVGGIRGYTF
many	-	10	TRBV18	TRBJ2-7	TGTGCCAGCTCACGACTAAAGCAGTACTTC	CASSRLKQYF
-	TRBD1	14	TRBV20-1	TRBJ1-1	TGCAGTGCTAGAGGGGACAGGCAGAACACTGAAGCTTTCTTT	CSARGDRQNTEAFF
many	-	15	TRBV9	TRBJ1-2	TGTGCCAGCAGCGTAGCTTACGGGGCCAACTATGGCTACACCTTC	CASSVAYGANYGYTF
-	-	16	TRBV19	TRBJ1-4	TGTGCCAGTAGTGCGCTAACAGGAATACCTAATGAAAAACTGTTTTTT	CASSALTGIPNEKLFF
few	-	17	TRBV25-1	TRBJ2-3	TGTGCCAGCAGTGAACGCCGAGGGGGTAGGGAAGCGGATACGCAGTATTTT	CASSERRGGREADTQYF
many	-	15	TRBV5-8	TRBJ2-3	TGTGCCAGCAGTTCACCCGGGACGGCCACAGATACGCAGTATTTT	CASSSPGTATDTQYF
many	-	13	TRBV5-8	TRBJ1-2	TGTGCCAGCAGCTTGGGGCCCGGAAAGGGCTACACCTTC	CASSLGPGKGYTF
few	-	14	TRBV5-6	TRBJ1-1	TGTGCCAGCAGCCGGGGACGGATGAACATTGAAGCTTTCTTT	CASSRGRMNIEAFF
-	-	14	TRBV20-1	TRBJ2-7	TGCAGTGCTAGTAAGGGACCGGATTCCTACGAGCAGTACTTC	CSASKGPDSYEQYF
-	TRBD1	14	TRBV6-1	TRBJ1-2	TGTGCCAGCAGCCCGGGACAGGGGGTGGGGGGCTACACCTTC	CASSPGQGVGGYTF
-	-	11	TRBV9	TRBJ1-1	TGTGCCAGCAGCTGCGGCAGCCAAGCTTTCTTT	CASSCGSQAFF
few	-	17	TRBV5-1	TRBJ1-1	TGCGCCAGCAAACTGGGGGGGGGGGCCCTCATGAACACTGAAGCTTTCTTT	CASKLGGGALMNTEAFF
-	-	15	TRBV16	TRBJ2-6	TGTGCCAGCAGCCCCTCACCCTCTGGGGCCAACGTCCTGACTTTC	CASSPSPSGANVLTF
few	TRBD1	15	TRBV7-6	TRBJ1-6	TGTGCCAGCAGCTTAGGGGACAGGGGGCTTTCACCCCTCCACTTT	CASSLGDRGLSPLHF
-	-	19	TRBV5-1	TRBJ2-7	TGCGCCAGCAGCCCGTTGGAAGGGACCCTCGCCATTGGTGGCTACGAGCAGTACTTC	CASSPLEGTLAIGGYEQYF
-	-	17	TRBV12-3/TRBV12-4	TRBJ2-4	TGTGCCAGCAGTTTAGAGTTTAGGGCGTTGGCCAAAAACATTCAGTACTTC	CASSLEFRALAKNIQYF
-	TRBD1	15	TRBV20-1	TRBJ2-3	TGCAGTGCCACGGACAGGGCGAGGAATGGGGATACGCAGTATTTT	CSATDRARNGDTQYF
-	TRBD1	14	TRBV29-1	TRBJ1-4	TGCAGCTCACCGGACAGGGGGCGAAAAGAAGAACTGTTTTTT	CSSPDRGRKEELFF
medium-sized	-	11	TRBV12-3/TRBV12-4	TRBJ1-2	TGTGCCAGCAGTTCAGCCGGCGGCTACACCTTC	CASSSAGGYTF
-	TRBD1	12	TRBV7-3	TRBJ1-5	TGTGCCAGCACACAGGGGTGGGAGACCCAGCATTTT	CASTQGWETQHF
many	TRBD2	14	TRBV9	TRBJ2-7	TGTGCCAGCAGCACCCGGGACTATTCCTACGAGCAGTACTTC	CASSTRDYSYEQYF
many	-	17	TRBV19	TRBJ1-1	TGTGCCAGTAGTATAGATAGAGGGAGGAGGCCGAACACTGAAGCTTTCTTT	CASSIDRGRRPNTEAFF
-	TRBD1	15	TRBV6-1	TRBJ1-1	TGTGCCAGCAGACCAGGGACAGGGCGAGGGACTGAAGCTTTCTTT	CASRPGTGRGTEAFF
many	-	13	TRBV2	TRBJ1-6	TGTGCCAGCAGTGTGTCTGAGAATTCACCCCTCCACTTT	CASSVSENSPLHF
-	TRBD2	15	TRBV24-1	TRBJ2-1	TGTGCCACCAGTGATTTTAGCGGGGGGGCCTCTGAGCAGTTCTTC	CATSDFSGGASEQFF
-	-	14	TRBV6-6	TRBJ1-1	TGTGCCAGCAGTTTTGCAGACCCGAACACTGAAGCTTTCTTT	CASSFADPNTEAFF
-	-	15	TRBV12-3/TRBV12-4	TRBJ1-3	TGTGCCAGCAGTTTAGGCGGAGGCTCTGGAAACACCATATATTTT	CASSLGGGSGNTIYF
-	-	15	TRBV24-1	TRBJ2-6	TGTGCCACCAGTTACCTGTCTTCCGGGGCCAACGTCCTGACTTTC	CATSYLSSGANVLTF
many	-	9	TRBV5-8	TRBJ2-7	TGTTCTCCCCATCTTAACTCGGGTTTC	CSPHLNSGF
many	TRBD2	16	TRBV2	TRBJ2-2	TGTGCCAGCAGTGTCGGGCAGACTAGCAACACCGGGGAGCTGTTTTTT	CASSVGQTSNTGELFF
few	TRBD1	13	TRBV6-2/TRBV6-3	TRBJ2-5	TGTGCCAGCAGGGGACAGGGAGAAGAGACCCAGTACTTC	CASRGQGEETQYF
many	TRBD1	16	TRBV19	TRBJ2-1	TGTGCCAGTAGTCCCATCCGGGACAGGGGCTACAATGAGCAGTTCTTC	CASSPIRDRGYNEQFF